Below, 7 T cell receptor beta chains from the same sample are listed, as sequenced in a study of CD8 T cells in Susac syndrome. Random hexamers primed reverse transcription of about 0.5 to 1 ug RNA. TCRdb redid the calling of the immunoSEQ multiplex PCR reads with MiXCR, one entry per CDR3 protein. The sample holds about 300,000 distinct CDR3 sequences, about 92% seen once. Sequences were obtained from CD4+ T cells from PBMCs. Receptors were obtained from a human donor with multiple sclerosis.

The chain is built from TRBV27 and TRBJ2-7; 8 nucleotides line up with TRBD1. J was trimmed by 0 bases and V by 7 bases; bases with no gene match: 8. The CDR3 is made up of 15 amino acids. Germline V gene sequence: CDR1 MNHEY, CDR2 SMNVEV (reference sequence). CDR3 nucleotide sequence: TGTGCCAGCATCATGGCCGGGACAGGCTCCTACGAGCAGTACTTC. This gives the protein CASIMAGTGSYEQYF.

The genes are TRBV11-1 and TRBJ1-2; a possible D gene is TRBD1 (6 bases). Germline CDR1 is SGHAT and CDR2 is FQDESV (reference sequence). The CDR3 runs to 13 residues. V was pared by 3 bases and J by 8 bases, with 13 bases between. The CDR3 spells CASSFGQFSGYTF. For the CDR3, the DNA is TGTGCCAGCAGCTTTGGACAGTTCAGCGGCTACACCTTC.

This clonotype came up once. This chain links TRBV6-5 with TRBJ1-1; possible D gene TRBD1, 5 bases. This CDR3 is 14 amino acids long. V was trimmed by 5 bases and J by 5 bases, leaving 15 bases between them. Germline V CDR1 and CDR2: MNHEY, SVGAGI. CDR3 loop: CASSRTRNPTEAFF. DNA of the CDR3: TGTGCCAGCAGTAGGACACGCAACCCTACTGAAGCTTTCTTT.

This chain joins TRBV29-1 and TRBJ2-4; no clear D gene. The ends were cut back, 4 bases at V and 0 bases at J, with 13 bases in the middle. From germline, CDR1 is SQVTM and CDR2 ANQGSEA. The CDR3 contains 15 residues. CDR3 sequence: CSVAPRPLAKNIQYF. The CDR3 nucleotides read TGCAGCGTTGCGCCTAGGCCTCTAGCCAAAAACATTCAGTACTTC.

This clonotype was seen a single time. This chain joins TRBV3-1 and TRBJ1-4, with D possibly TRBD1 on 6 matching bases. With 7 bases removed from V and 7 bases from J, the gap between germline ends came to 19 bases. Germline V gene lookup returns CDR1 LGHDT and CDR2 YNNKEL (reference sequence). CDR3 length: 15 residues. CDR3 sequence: CASTDWGQESEKLFF. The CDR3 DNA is TGTGCCAGCACGGATTGGGGGCAGGAGAGTGAAAAACTGTTTTTT.

As DNA, the CDR3 is TGCGCCAGCAGCACGGGACCGGGCCAGGGGGCCCATAAGACCCAGTACTTC. It codes for CASSTGPGQGAHKTQYF. The rearrangement links TRBV5-1 to TRBJ2-5, with 8 bases identical to TRBD1. CDR1 is SGHRS and CDR2 is YFSETQ in the germline V gene. With V trimmed by 4 bases and J by 6 bases, 17 bases remained unmatched. The CDR3 sequence is 17 residues long.

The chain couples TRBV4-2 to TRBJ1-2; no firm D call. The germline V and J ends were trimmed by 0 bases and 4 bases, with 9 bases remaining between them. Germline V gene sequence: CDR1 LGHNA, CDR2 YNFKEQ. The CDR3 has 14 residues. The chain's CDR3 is CASSQDLALYGYTF. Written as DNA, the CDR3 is TGTGCCAGCAGCCAAGATCTGGCACTCTATGGCTACACCTTC.